A few counts support the clone carrying this T cell receptor beta chain. The sample belongs to a study of T-cell reconstitution after alpha-beta-depleted transplantation in children. Researchers prepared the TCRbeta library using unique molecular identifiers, the study reports. In TCRdb, the PCR reads were re-called with MiXCR into one record per CDR3 protein. The sample carries nearly 400,000 distinct CDR3 sequences, just over 20% recorded once. Germline V gene lookup returns CDR1 SGHVS and CDR2 FNYEAQ. Trimming pared 5 bases from V and 5 bases from J, leaving 9 bases between. CDR3 length equals 13 residues.

The material sequenced was PBMCs from the stem cell graft donor, taken from the stem cell graft. This sequence joins TRBV7-6 and TRBJ2-2; D gene unclear. This TCR was recovered from a human donor who donated a stem cell graft to a child with acute myeloid leukemia. The CDR3 DNA reads as TGTGCCAGCAGCGCACCGGTGACCGGGGAGCTGTTTTTT. It is translated as CASSAPVTGELFF.